This TCR beta chain is drawn from a study of Tregs in tolerant kidney transplant recipients. TCRdb's table, derived via immunoSEQ multiplex PCR, lists solely in-frame clones and lacks some. The sample records 80,000 to 90,000 clones, around nine tenths being singletons. Turning to this clone: As yet, its antigen is unknown.

CDR3 length: 16 amino acids. Germline assignment: CDR1 MRHNA and CDR2 SNTAGT. V lost 3 bases, J lost 2 bases, and 11 bases lay in between. Study-level results: Tregs expanded with activated donor B cells seemed most donor-specific.

This TCR derives from a human donor in good health. The sequencing sample was made of CD8+ T cells from blood. The chain carries TRBV6-4 and TRBJ2-6; possible D gene TRBD1, 7 bases. CDR3 residues: CASSDGGTAGANVLTF. In nucleotides, the CDR3 is TGTGCCAGCAGTGATGGGGGGACAGCTGGGGCCAACGTCCTGACTTTC.